The clone carrying this T cell receptor beta chain was counted many times. No antigen is known for it. This sample stems from a study of T cells in Graves' hyperthyroidism and ophthalmopathy. Study-wide findings and caveats: Ophthalmopathy got predicted by the model a median about six months before its onset.

The study left out patients who had uncontrolled infection, other autoimmune disease, pregnancy or lactation. There were TCR beta CDR3 regions amplified from RNA transcripts. First-round RT-PCR with HTBI primers amplified the TCR CDR3 region. TCRdb passed the multiplex PCR reads through MiXCR, listing each CDR3 protein once. The table records 300,000 to 400,000 distinct CDR3 sequences, approximately 15% of them present only once. The specimen sequenced was blood. The origin of this receptor is a woman in her twenties or thirties with Graves' hyperthyroidism.

CDR3 sequence: CASTPRLAGTEQYF. CDR3 bases: TGTGCCAGCACCCCCCGCCTGGCCGGTACTGAGCAGTACTTC. V and J are TRBV6-1 and TRBJ2-7, with D unresolved. The V end was cut by 7 bases, the J end by 7 bases, with 20 bases between. CDR1 MNHNS and CDR2 SASEGT come from the germline V gene. This CDR3 is built from 14 residues.